The clone carrying this T cell receptor beta chain was recorded at least ten times. The CDR3 regions of TCR beta were amplified from RNA transcripts. HTBI primers were the set used in a first-round RT-PCR of the TCR CDR3. One entry per CDR3 protein results from TCRdb running MiXCR on the multiplex PCR reads. The table has 250,000 to 300,000 distinct CDR3 sequences, roughly 13% seen once. Germline V gives CDR1 MNHEY, CDR2 SMNVEV (reference sequence). Deletions cut 6 bases from V and 0 bases from J, with 12 bases between. This CDR3 spans 15 amino acids. The data belong to a study of T cells in Graves' hyperthyroidism and ophthalmopathy.

This receptor was obtained from a middle-aged woman with Graves' hyperthyroidism. The gene calls are TRBV27 and TRBJ1-5; tentatively, D is TRBD1 (6 bases). Input material: blood. The CDR3 sequence is CASRGDTLSNQPQHF. The CDR3 nucleotides read TGTGCCAGCAGGGGGGACACCCTTAGCAATCAGCCCCAGCATTTT.